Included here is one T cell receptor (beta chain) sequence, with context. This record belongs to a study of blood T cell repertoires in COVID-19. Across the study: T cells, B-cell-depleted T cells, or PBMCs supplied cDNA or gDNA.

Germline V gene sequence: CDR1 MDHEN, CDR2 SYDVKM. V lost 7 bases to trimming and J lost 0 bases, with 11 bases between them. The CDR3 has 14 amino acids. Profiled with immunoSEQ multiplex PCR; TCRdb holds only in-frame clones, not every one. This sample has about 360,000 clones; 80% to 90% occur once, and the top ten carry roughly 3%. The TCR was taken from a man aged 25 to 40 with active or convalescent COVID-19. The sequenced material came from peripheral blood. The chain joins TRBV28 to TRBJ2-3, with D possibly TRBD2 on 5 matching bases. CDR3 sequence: CASMVPGSTDTQYF. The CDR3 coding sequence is TGTGCCAGCATGGTGCCGGGAAGCACAGATACGCAGTATTTT.